This is a list of T cell receptor beta chains from one sample in a study of blood T cell repertoires in COVID-19. Generated by immunoSEQ multiplex PCR, the TCRdb table keeps only in-frame clones and is missing some. The table has 300,000 to 450,000 clones, about 90% seen once; the top ten hold more than 0.9%. Source material: PBMCs or T cells enriched from blood (not recorded which). The receptors stem from a woman younger than 45 who had recovered from COVID-19. The CDR3 runs from the conserved cysteine through the conserved F or W. The order of the fields is CDR3 protein, CDR3 DNA, D gene, clone size, CDR3 length, V gene, J gene. The D gene is left open where the match is weak. Part of the rows lack a size; the others show once, few, many or a class for expanded clones.

CAWSVRVIRVVTEAFF	TGTGCCTGGAGTGTACGAGTAATCAGGGTTGTGACTGAAGCTTTCTTT	-	once	16	TRBV30	TRBJ1-1
CASSQDEQSFYGYTF	TGCGCCAGCAGCCAAGACGAACAGTCCTTCTATGGCTACACCTTC	-	-	15	TRBV4-3	TRBJ1-2
CASSLDKGNQPQHF	TGTGCCAGTAGCCTGGACAAGGGCAATCAGCCCCAGCATTTT	-	-	14	TRBV19	TRBJ1-5
CASSSPDRNIQYF	TGTGCCAGCAGTTCCCCAGACAGAAACATTCAGTACTTC	-	-	13	TRBV6-2/TRBV6-3	TRBJ2-4
CASSMRLAGGPGELFF	TGTGCCAGTAGTATGAGGCTAGCGGGGGGTCCCGGGGAGCTGTTTTTT	TRBD2	-	16	TRBV19	TRBJ2-2
CASSQVGGNSPLHF	TGTGCCAGCAGCCAAGTAGGGGGAAATTCACCCCTCCACTTT	-	-	14	TRBV3-1/TRBV3-2	TRBJ1-6
CASSDRTGNEQFF	TGTGCCAGCAGTGATCGGACAGGGAATGAGCAGTTCTTC	TRBD1	-	13	TRBV6-1	TRBJ2-1
CASSPSGDGNTIYF	TGTGCCAGCTCACCGTCGGGGGATGGAAACACCATATATTTT	-	-	14	TRBV18	TRBJ1-3
CASSATSGSGNQPQHF	TGTGCCAGCAGCGCCACCTCAGGGTCAGGCAATCAGCCCCAGCATTTT	-	-	16	TRBV7-9	TRBJ1-5
CASSTRGRAREAFF	TGTGCCAGTAGTACCCGAGGCAGGGCGAGGGAAGCTTTCTTT	-	-	14	TRBV19	TRBJ1-1
CASRLPGTSISGEQFF	TGCGCCAGCAGACTCCCCGGGACTAGCATTTCCGGTGAGCAGTTCTTC	TRBD2	-	16	TRBV5-1	TRBJ2-1
CASSLVAGGFREQFF	TGTGCCAGCAGCTTAGTAGCGGGGGGTTTCCGTGAGCAGTTCTTC	TRBD2	-	15	TRBV7-6	TRBJ2-1
CASSFRKAGKYTGELFF	TGTGCCAGCAGCTTCCGTAAAGCAGGGAAGTACACCGGGGAGCTGTTTTTT	-	-	17	TRBV5-6	TRBJ2-2
CASTEGLKGGYTF	TGTGCCAGCACCGAGGGTCTTAAGGGTGGCTACACCTTC	-	-	13	TRBV28	TRBJ1-2
CASSLQGEEQFF	TGTGCCAGCTCACTACAGGGGGAAGAGCAGTTCTTC	TRBD1	-	12	TRBV18	TRBJ2-1
CASSYLRTSETQYF	TGTGCCAGCAGTTACTTGAGAACTTCGGAGACCCAGTACTTC	-	-	14	TRBV6-5	TRBJ2-5
CATSRDPPGTGANQPQHF	TGTGCCACCAGCAGAGATCCCCCTGGGACAGGGGCCAATCAGCCCCAGCATTTT	TRBD1	once	18	TRBV15	TRBJ1-5
CASSLAGGAKNIQYF	TGTGCCAGCTCTCTAGCGGGGGGAGCCAAAAACATTCAGTACTTC	TRBD2	-	15	TRBV2	TRBJ2-4
CASSVATGGDETQYF	TGTGCCAGCAGCGTAGCTACAGGGGGCGATGAGACCCAGTACTTC	TRBD1	few	15	TRBV9	TRBJ2-5
CASSSQGSNQPQHF	TGTGCCAGCAGTTCGCAGGGGAGCAATCAGCCCCAGCATTTT	-	-	14	TRBV28	TRBJ1-5
CASSPPRTGGFQETQYF	TGTGCCAGCTCACCACCGAGGACAGGGGGTTTCCAAGAGACCCAGTACTTC	TRBD1	once	17	TRBV18	TRBJ2-5
CASSIDRTKGYTF	TGTGCCAGCAGTATCGACAGGACGAAGGGCTACACCTTC	-	-	13	TRBV6-5	TRBJ1-2
CSVGQGQYTEAFF	TGCAGCGTCGGACAGGGACAATACACTGAAGCTTTCTTT	TRBD1	-	13	TRBV29-1	TRBJ1-1
CASSLDKVDTSYGYTF	TGTGCCAGCAGCTTGGACAAAGTGGACACCTCCTATGGCTACACCTTC	-	-	16	TRBV5-5	TRBJ1-2
CASSLSAGKRLRETQYF	TGTGCCAGCAGTCTGTCAGCGGGAAAGCGGCTTCGAGAGACCCAGTACTTC	TRBD2	-	17	TRBV7-8	TRBJ2-5
CASSRSGGNTGELFF	TGTGCCAGCAGCCGTAGCGGGGGGAACACCGGGGAGCTGTTTTTT	TRBD2	-	15	TRBV7-7	TRBJ2-2
CASSEFVTKGEQYF	TGCGCCAGCAGTGAGTTCGTGACTAAAGGCGAGCAGTACTTT	-	-	14	TRBV10-1	TRBJ2-7
CAGRQGRSYNSPLHF	TGTGCCGGAAGACAGGGGCGCTCCTATAATTCACCCCTCCACTTT	TRBD1	-	15	TRBV28	TRBJ1-6
CATSDRRGAYNEQFF	TGTGCCACCAGTGATAGGCGGGGCGCCTACAATGAGCAGTTCTTC	-	-	15	TRBV24-1	TRBJ2-1
CASSEDRLTSGETQYF	TGTGCCAGCAGTGAAGACCGACTTACCTCGGGAGAGACCCAGTACTTC	-	-	16	TRBV2	TRBJ2-5
CASSGGAQINSGNTIYF	TGTGCCAGCAGCGGGGGCGCACAGATTAACTCTGGAAACACCATATATTTT	-	-	17	TRBV7-9	TRBJ1-3
CASSYSTGGHTEAFF	TGTGCCAGCAGTTACTCGACAGGGGGACACACTGAAGCTTTCTTT	TRBD1	few	15	TRBV6-5	TRBJ1-1
CASSPSPDRGQGYTF	TGTGCCAGCAGCCCCAGCCCCGACAGGGGGCAAGGCTACACCTTC	TRBD1	-	15	TRBV14	TRBJ1-2
CASGLTGLQETQYF	TGTGCCAGCGGCCTGACAGGTTTGCAAGAGACCCAGTACTTC	-	-	14	TRBV7-9	TRBJ2-5
CSVTGTVHTGELFF	TGCAGCGTCACCGGGACTGTTCACACCGGGGAGCTGTTTTTT	-	-	14	TRBV29-1	TRBJ2-2
CASTVAGNTEAFF	TGTGCCAGTACCGTTGCGGGGAACACTGAAGCTTTCTTT	-	-	13	TRBV19	TRBJ1-1
CASSSTLGRGATEAFF	TGTGCCAGCAGTTCGACTTTAGGGCGGGGGGCCACTGAAGCTTTCTTT	-	-	16	TRBV6-5	TRBJ1-1
CASSPRSAGSLETQYF	TGTGCCAGCTCACCACGTTCAGCGGGGAGTCTCGAGACCCAGTACTTC	TRBD2	-	16	TRBV18	TRBJ2-5
CASSVGETQYF	TGCGCCAGCAGCGTCGGAGAGACCCAGTACTTC	-	few	11	TRBV5-1	TRBJ2-5
CASSPGPGDPYGYTF	TGTGCCAGCAGCCCAGGGCCAGGGGACCCGTATGGCTACACCTTC	-	-	15	TRBV7-6	TRBJ1-2
CAWSVRREGEKLFF	TGTGCCTGGAGTGTACGCAGGGAGGGGGAAAAACTGTTTTTT	-	-	14	TRBV30	TRBJ1-4
CASRVGQPNTEAFF	TGTGCCAGCAGGGTGGGACAACCGAACACTGAAGCTTTCTTT	-	-	14	TRBV28	TRBJ1-1
CASSSPLRRTGGYEQYF	TGTGCCAGCAGCTCGCCCCTCCGGCGGACAGGGGGCTACGAGCAGTACTTC	TRBD1	-	17	TRBV5-5	TRBJ2-7